This TCR beta chain is drawn from a study of beta chain features in type 1 diabetes. cDNA synthesis used the whole RNA isolate, giving expressed TCRB sequences. Sequencing used immunoSEQ multiplex PCR; TCRdb keeps in-frame clones, though not all of them. The repertoire holds almost 250,000 clones, with over 12% as singletons. Germline V gene sequence: CDR1 SGHDT, CDR2 YYEEEE. V shed 4 bases and J shed 2 bases, with 19 bases lying between them. The CDR3 sequence is 17 residues long. Material: naive CD4+ T cells from blood. This TCR was sampled from a woman in her thirties or forties in good health. V is TRBV5-6 and J is TRBJ1-3, with a weak D call TRBD1 (5 bases). The CDR3 coding sequence is TGTGCCAGCAGCAAAGAGCTGGGGGGGGAGACTGGAAACACCATATATTTT. This sequence encodes CASSKELGGETGNTIYF. The full variable domain, with the rest looked up from reference TRBV5-6 and TRBJ1-3, is DAGVTQSPTHLIKTRGQQVTLRCSPKSGHDTVSWYQQALGQGPQFIFQYYEEEERQRGNFPDRFSGHQFPNYSSELNVNALLLGDSALYLCASSKELGGETGNTIYFGEGSWLTVV.